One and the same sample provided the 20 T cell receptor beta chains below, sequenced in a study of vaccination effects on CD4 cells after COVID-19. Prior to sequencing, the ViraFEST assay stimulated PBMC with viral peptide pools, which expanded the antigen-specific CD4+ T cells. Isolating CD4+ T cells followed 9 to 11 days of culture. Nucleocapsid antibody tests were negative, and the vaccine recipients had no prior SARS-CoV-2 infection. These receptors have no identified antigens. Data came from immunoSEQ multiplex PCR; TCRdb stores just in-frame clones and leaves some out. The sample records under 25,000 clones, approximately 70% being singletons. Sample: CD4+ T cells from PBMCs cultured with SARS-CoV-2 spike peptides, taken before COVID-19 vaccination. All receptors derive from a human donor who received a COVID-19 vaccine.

The CDR3 DNA is TGTGCCAGCAGCCAAGGACAGGGGAACACTGAAGCTTTCTTT. It codes for CASSQGQGNTEAFF. The chain recombines TRBV3-1 (or the pseudogene TRBV3-2) with TRBJ1-1, with 7 positions matching TRBD1. The CDR3 has 14 residues. The V and J ends lost 1 base and 1 base, in that order; junction bases with no gene match: 0. Germline-derived CDR1 and CDR2 are LGHDT and YNNKEL (reference sequence).

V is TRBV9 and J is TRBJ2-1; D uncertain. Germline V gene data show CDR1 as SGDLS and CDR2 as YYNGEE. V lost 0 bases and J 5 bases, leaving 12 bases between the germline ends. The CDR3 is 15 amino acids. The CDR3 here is CASSVVSEGNNEQFF. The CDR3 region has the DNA TGTGCCAGCAGCGTAGTTTCTGAAGGAAACAATGAGCAGTTCTTC.

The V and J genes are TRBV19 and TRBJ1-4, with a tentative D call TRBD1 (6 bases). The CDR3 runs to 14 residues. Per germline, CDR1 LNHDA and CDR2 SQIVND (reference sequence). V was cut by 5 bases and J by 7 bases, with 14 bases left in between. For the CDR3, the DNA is TGTGCCAGTAGTGTACAGGGATCCTCTGAAAAACTGTTTTTT. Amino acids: CASSVQGSSEKLFF.

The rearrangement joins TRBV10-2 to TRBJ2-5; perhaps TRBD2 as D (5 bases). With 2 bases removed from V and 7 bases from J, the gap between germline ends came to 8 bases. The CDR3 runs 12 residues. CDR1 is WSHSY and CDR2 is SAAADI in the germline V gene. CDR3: CASSEGEGTQYF. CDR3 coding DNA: TGCGCCAGCAGTGAGGGAGAGGGGACCCAGTACTTC.

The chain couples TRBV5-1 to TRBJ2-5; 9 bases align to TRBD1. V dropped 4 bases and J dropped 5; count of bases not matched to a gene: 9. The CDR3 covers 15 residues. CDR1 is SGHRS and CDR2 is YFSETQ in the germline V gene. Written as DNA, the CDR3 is TGCGCCAGCAGCAGATTCGGGACAGGGCTGGAGACCCAGTACTTC. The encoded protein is CASSRFGTGLETQYF. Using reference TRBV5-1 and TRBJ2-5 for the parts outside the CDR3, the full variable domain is KAGVTQTPRYLIKTRGQQVTLSCSPISGHRSVSWYQQTPGQGLQFLFEYFSETQRNKGNFPGRFSGRQFSNSRSEMNVSTLELGDSALYLCASSRFGTGLETQYFGPGTRLLVL.

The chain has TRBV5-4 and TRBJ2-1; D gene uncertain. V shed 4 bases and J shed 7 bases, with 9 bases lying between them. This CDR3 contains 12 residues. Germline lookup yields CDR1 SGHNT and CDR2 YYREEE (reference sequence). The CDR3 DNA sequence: TGTGCCAGCAGCCCCCCGGGTAATGAGCAGTTCTTC. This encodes CASSPPGNEQFF.

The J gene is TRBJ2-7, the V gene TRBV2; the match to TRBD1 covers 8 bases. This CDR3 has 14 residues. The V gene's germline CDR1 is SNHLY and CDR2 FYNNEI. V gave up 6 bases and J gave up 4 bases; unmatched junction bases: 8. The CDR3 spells CASRGVGQGYEQYF. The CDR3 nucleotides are TGTGCCAGCAGGGGGGTCGGACAGGGTTACGAGCAGTACTTC.

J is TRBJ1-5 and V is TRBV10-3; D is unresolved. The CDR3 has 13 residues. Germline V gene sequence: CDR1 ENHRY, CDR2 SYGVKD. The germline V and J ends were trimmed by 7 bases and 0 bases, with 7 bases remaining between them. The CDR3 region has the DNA TGTGCCATCACTGACAATAGCAATCAGCCCCAGCATTTT. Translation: CAITDNSNQPQHF.

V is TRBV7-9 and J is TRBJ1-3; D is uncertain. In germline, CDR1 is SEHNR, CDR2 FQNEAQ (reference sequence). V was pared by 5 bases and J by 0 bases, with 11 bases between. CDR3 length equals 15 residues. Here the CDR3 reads CASSTTDYSGNTIYF. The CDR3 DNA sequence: TGTGCCAGCAGCACAACGGATTACTCTGGAAACACCATATATTTT.

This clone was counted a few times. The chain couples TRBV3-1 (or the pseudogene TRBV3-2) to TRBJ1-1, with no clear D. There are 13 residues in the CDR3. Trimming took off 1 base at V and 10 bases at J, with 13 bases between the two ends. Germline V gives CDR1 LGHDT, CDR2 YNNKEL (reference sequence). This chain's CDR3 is CASSQGARERAFF. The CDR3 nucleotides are TGTGCCAGCAGCCAAGGGGCCCGGGAGAGAGCTTTCTTT.

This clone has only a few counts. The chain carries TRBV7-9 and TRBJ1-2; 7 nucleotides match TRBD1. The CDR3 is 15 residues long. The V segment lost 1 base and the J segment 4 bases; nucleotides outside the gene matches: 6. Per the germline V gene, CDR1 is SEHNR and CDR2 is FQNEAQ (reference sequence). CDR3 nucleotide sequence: TGTGCCAGCAGCTTAGATGAGGGGGCGGGCTATGGCTACACCTTC. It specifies CASSLDEGAGYGYTF.

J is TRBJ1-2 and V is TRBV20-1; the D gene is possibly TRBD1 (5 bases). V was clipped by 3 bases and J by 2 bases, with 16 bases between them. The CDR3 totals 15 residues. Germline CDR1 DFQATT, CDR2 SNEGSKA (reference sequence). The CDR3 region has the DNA TGCAGTGCTAGTCAGGGAGTAAGGGTGAACTATGGCTACACCTTC. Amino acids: CSASQGVRVNYGYTF.

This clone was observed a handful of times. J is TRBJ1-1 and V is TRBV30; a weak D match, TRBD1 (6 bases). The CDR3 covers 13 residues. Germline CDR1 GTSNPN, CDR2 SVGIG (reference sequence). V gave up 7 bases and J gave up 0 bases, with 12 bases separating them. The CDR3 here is CASSTGLNTEAFF. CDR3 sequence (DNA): TGTGCCTCGTCAACAGGGTTGAACACTGAAGCTTTCTTT. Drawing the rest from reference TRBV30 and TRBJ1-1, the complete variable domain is SQTIHQWPATLVQPVGSPLSLECTVEGTSNPNLYWYRQAAGRGLQLLFYSVGIGQISSEVPQNLSASRPQDRQFILSSKKLLLSDSGFYLCASSTGLNTEAFFGQGTRLTVV.

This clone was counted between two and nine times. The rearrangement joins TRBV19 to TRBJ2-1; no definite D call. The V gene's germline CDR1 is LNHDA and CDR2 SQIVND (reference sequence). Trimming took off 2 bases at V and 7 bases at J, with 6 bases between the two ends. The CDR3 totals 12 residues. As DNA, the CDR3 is TGTGCCAGTAGTATAAACGTGAATGAGCAGTTCTTC. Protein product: CASSINVNEQFF.

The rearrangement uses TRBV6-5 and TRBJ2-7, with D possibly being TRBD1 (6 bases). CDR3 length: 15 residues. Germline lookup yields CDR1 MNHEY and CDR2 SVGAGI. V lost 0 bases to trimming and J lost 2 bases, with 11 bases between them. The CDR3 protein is CASSYSPGVAYEQYF. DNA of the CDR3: TGTGCCAGCAGTTACTCGCCAGGGGTGGCCTACGAGCAGTACTTC.

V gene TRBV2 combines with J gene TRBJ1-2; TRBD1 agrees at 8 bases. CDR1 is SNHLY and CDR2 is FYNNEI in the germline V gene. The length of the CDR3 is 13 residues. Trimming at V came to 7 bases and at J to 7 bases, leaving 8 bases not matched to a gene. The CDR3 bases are TGTGCCAGCAATACGGACAGGGAGGGTGGCTACACCTTC. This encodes CASNTDREGGYTF.

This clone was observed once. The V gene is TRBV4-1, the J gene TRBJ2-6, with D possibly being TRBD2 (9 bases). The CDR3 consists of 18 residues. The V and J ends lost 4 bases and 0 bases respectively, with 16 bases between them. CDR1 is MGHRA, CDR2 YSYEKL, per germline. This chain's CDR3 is CASSPGGGGGSGANVLTF. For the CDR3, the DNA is TGCGCCAGCAGCCCAGGGGGCGGGGGGGGCTCTGGGGCCAACGTCCTGACTTTC.

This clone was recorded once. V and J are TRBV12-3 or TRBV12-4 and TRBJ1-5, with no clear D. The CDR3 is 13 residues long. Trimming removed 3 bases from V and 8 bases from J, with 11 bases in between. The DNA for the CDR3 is TGTGCCAGCAGTTTGTCCACAGTGGAGCCCCAGCATTTT. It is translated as CASSLSTVEPQHF.

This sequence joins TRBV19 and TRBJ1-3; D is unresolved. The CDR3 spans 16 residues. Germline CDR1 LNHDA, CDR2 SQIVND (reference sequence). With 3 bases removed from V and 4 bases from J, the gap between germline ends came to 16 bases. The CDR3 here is CASSILRAGGGNTIYF. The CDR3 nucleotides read TGTGCCAGTAGTATCTTGAGGGCCGGAGGGGGAAACACCATATATTTT.

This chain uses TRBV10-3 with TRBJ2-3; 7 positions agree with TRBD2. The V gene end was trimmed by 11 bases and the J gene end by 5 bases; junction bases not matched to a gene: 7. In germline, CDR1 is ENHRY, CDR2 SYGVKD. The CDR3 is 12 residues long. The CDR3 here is CAGGGAEDTQYF. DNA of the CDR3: TGTGCCGGGGGAGGGGCGGAAGATACGCAGTATTTT.